Listed below are T cell receptor beta chains from one sample, sequenced in a study of blood T cells in healthy people across ages. Via MiXCR, TCRdb re-called the 5' RACE reads, giving one row per CDR3 protein. This sample has approximately 810,000 distinct CDR3 sequences, with about 34% found just once. The sequenced material came from blood. These receptors were taken from a man aged 18 to 35 in good health. Each CDR3 is given without its conserved first and last residue.

v_gene: TRBV7-2; CDR3aa: ASSPLDGDTEAF
v_gene: TRBV4-1; CDR3aa: ASSPVSEQETQY
v_gene: TRBV20-1; CDR3aa: SAWGETQF
v_gene: TRBV4-3; CDR3aa: ASSQDGVGGPAELF
v_gene: TRBV3-1; CDR3aa: ASSQDQARTYEQY
v_gene: TRBV2; CDR3aa: ASSWDRGSNYGYT
v_gene: TRBV20-1; CDR3aa: SARKAGPSYEQY
v_gene: TRBV25-1; CDR3aa: ASSETGALNEKLF
v_gene: TRBV12-3/TRBV12-4; CDR3aa: ASSLVGSVSDTQY
v_gene: TRBV6-5; CDR3aa: ASSYSMEGAGELF
v_gene: TRBV20-1; CDR3aa: SARGAVIHTEAF
v_gene: TRBV7-2; CDR3aa: ASTESSRQGMAEAF
v_gene: TRBV29-1; CDR3aa: SVPARYAAF
v_gene: TRBV14; CDR3aa: ASSQELRTDEQF
v_gene: TRBV27; CDR3aa: ASNIQGARSPLH
v_gene: TRBV20-1; CDR3aa: SATSGGPNTEAF
v_gene: TRBV18; CDR3aa: ASSTSFPGQSRRGSGTDTQY
v_gene: TRBV4-1; CDR3aa: ASSQEERGRRTEAF
v_gene: TRBV20-1; CDR3aa: SVRNRDSNQPQH
v_gene: TRBV15; CDR3aa: ATSRVGAEQY
v_gene: TRBV14; CDR3aa: ASSQDLRGVEQF
v_gene: TRBV7-9; CDR3aa: ASSQPGNNNEQF
v_gene: TRBV20-1; CDR3aa: SAIGRGRHSSGANVLT
v_gene: TRBV25-1; CDR3aa: ASSVTGLETQY
v_gene: TRBV6-6; CDR3aa: ASSYSKIDYGYT
v_gene: TRBV2; CDR3aa: ASPAGEMNNEQF
v_gene: TRBV7-2; CDR3aa: ASSLALPGEKGYT
v_gene: TRBV28; CDR3aa: ASKGLSSYNSPLH
v_gene: TRBV12-3/TRBV12-4; CDR3aa: ASKTTTAYEQY
v_gene: TRBV7-8; CDR3aa: ASSLALAGATDTQY
v_gene: TRBV9; CDR3aa: ASSPTNRGSYNEQF
v_gene: TRBV7-2; CDR3aa: ASSLNSEGETQY
v_gene: TRBV6-2/TRBV6-3; CDR3aa: ASSYRLAGAISYNEQF
v_gene: TRBV25-1; CDR3aa: ASAIVSGATDTQY
v_gene: TRBV12-3/TRBV12-4; CDR3aa: ASRVSSADTQY
v_gene: TRBV5-5; CDR3aa: ASSLEGQTDQPQH
v_gene: TRBV7-8; CDR3aa: ASSLVQAEGTDTQY
v_gene: TRBV6-2/TRBV6-3; CDR3aa: ASKAEWGSTDTQY
v_gene: TRBV15; CDR3aa: ATSGKTEQF
v_gene: TRBV18; CDR3aa: ASSVKPDRIPGNTIY
v_gene: TRBV20-1; CDR3aa: SASSAAYGYT
v_gene: TRBV27; CDR3aa: ASSLYWGTDTQY
v_gene: TRBV5-6; CDR3aa: ASSSTDRVRGYT
v_gene: TRBV6-5; CDR3aa: ASSDSTGDTQY
v_gene: TRBV27; CDR3aa: ASRGWTGKDGYT
v_gene: TRBV27; CDR3aa: ASSTNRGVYNEQF
v_gene: TRBV12-3/TRBV12-4; CDR3aa: ASSQKTWYRENTEAF
v_gene: TRBV12-3/TRBV12-4; CDR3aa: ASSPQREGGIQY
v_gene: TRBV5-1; CDR3aa: ASSPTGSNTGELF
v_gene: TRBV25-1; CDR3aa: ASSEYGGGTEAF
v_gene: TRBV30; CDR3aa: AWSPAYEQY